The 9 T cell receptor beta chains below were found in one sample sequenced in a study of blood T cell repertoires in COVID-19. Produced via immunoSEQ multiplex PCR; TCRdb's table is partial and in-frame only. This sample has some 350,000 clones, with over 80% found just once. The sample taken for sequencing was PBMCs or T cells enriched from blood (not recorded which). The receptor source for this set is a man aged 30 to 39 who had recovered from COVID-19.

The V gene is TRBV24-1, the J gene TRBJ1-5; D is uncertain. Trimming took off 9 bases at V and 3 bases at J, with 8 bases between the two ends. Germline V lookup: CDR1 KGHDR, CDR2 SFDVKD. The CDR3 loop spans 12 amino acids. For the CDR3, the DNA is TGTGCCACCCCGGGTTCCAATCAGCCCCAGCATTTT. Encoded protein: CATPGSNQPQHF.

The chain joins TRBV2 to TRBJ2-7; 8 nucleotides align to TRBD1. Germline CDR1 reads SNHLY; CDR2 reads FYNNEI. The V segment lost 7 bases and the J segment 7 bases; nucleotides outside the gene matches: 12. The CDR3 length is 14 residues. The CDR3 region is CASKAARGREEQYF. CDR3 nucleotide sequence: TGTGCCAGCAAGGCGGCCAGGGGGCGCGAGGAGCAGTACTTC. Filled out from reference TRBV2 and TRBJ2-7, the complete variable domain reads EPEVTQTPSHQVTQMGQEVILRCVPISNHLYFYWYRQILGQKVEFLVSFYNNEISEKSEIFDDQFSVERPDGSNFTLKIRSTKLEDSAMYFCASKAARGREEQYFGPGTRLTVT.

J is TRBJ1-5 and V is TRBV28; possible D gene TRBD1, 5 bases. Trimming left V 6 bases short and J 3 bases short, with 15 bases between. In germline, CDR1 is MDHEN, CDR2 SYDVKM. This CDR3 has 15 amino acids. CDR3 DNA: TGTGCCAGCAGACAAGAAGACAGCAACAATCAGCCCCAGCATTTT. Residues: CASRQEDSNNQPQHF.

The chain uses TRBV9 and TRBJ1-1; D may be TRBD1 (6 bases). Per germline, CDR1 SGDLS and CDR2 YYNGEE. This CDR3 has 12 amino acids. With 7 bases removed from V and 1 base from J, the gap between germline ends came to 8 bases. The CDR3 sequence: CASARGNTEAFF. The CDR3 DNA follows: TGTGCCAGCGCCAGGGGGAACACTGAAGCTTTCTTT.

The chain is built from TRBV27 and TRBJ2-6, with a possible D match to TRBD1 (5 bases). This CDR3 comprises 15 residues. V was pared by 7 bases and J by 0 bases, with 10 bases between. Per the germline V gene, CDR1 is MNHEY and CDR2 is SMNVEV (reference sequence). CDR3 protein: CASTLDSSGANVLTF. The CDR3 DNA reads as TGTGCCAGCACCTTAGACAGCTCTGGGGCCAACGTCCTGACTTTC.

In this sample, this clone turned up a few times. This chain connects TRBV2 to TRBJ1-2; D is ambiguous. This CDR3 contains 15 residues. CDR1 is SNHLY and CDR2 is FYNNEI in the germline V gene. V was pared by 0 bases and J by 4 bases, with 12 bases between. The CDR3: CASSEARRVGYGYTF. In nucleotides, the CDR3 is TGTGCCAGCAGTGAAGCGCGTCGGGTTGGCTATGGCTACACCTTC.

The chain uses TRBV2 and TRBJ2-3; TRBD2 matches at 9 bases. Germline trimming cut 10 bases from V and 5 bases from J; bases unmatched to any gene: 7. The CDR3 is 13 residues long. The V gene's germline CDR1 is SNHLY and CDR2 FYNNEI. The CDR3 nucleotides read TGTGCCAATCTAGCGGGGATGGGAGATACGCAGTATTTT. Its protein is CANLAGMGDTQYF.

The V and J genes are TRBV5-1 and TRBJ2-3; tentatively, D is TRBD2 (7 bases). The germline V gene encodes CDR1 SGHRS and CDR2 YFSETQ. Trimming stripped 0 bases from V and 4 bases from J, with 12 bases between. There are 15 residues in the CDR3. CDR3 amino acids: CASSLEGGYPDTQYF. Here the CDR3 DNA reads TGCGCCAGCAGCTTGGAGGGGGGGTACCCAGATACGCAGTATTTT.

The chain links TRBV30 to TRBJ2-7, with D perhaps TRBD1 (8 bases). V was trimmed by 1 base and J by 8 bases, leaving 21 bases between them. The germline V gene has CDR1 GTSNPN and CDR2 SVGIG (reference sequence). The CDR3 sequence is 15 residues long. CDR3 sequence (DNA): TGTGCCTGGAGTGGGGGGGGGACAGGAAACATCCAGCAGTACTTC. It codes for CAWSGGGTGNIQQYF. Drawing the rest from reference TRBV30 and TRBJ2-7, the complete variable domain is SQTIHQWPATLVQPVGSPLSLECTVEGTSNPNLYWYRQAAGRGLQLLFYSVGIGQISSEVPQNLSASRPQDRQFILSSKKLLLSDSGFYLCAWSGGGTGNIQQYFGPGTRLTVT.